This is a list of T cell receptor beta chains from one sample in a study of shared clonotypes between healthy human individuals. The method was immunoSEQ multiplex PCR; TCRdb's version includes in-frame clones alone and lacks a portion of them. The sample has approximately 470,000 clones; approximately 78% are singletons. The specimen sequenced was PBMCs. The receptors here all came from a woman between 35 and 50 years old in good health. Some clones in this sample may be carry-over from other donors' samples. Both conserved end residues are part of each CDR3. A D gene is named only where the DNA matches it firmly. Clone size is stated in some rows and not others, as once, few, many or a class when expanded.

V	D	size	J	CDR3	DNA
TRBV7-2	TRBD2	NA	TRBJ2-5	CASTPLAGGGETQYF	TGTGCCAGCACCCCCCTAGCGGGAGGAGGTGAGACCCAGTACTTC
TRBV4-3	NA	NA	TRBJ2-7	CASSQTLSGSTYEQYF	TGCGCCAGCAGCCAAACTCTATCCGGCTCCACCTACGAGCAGTACTTC
TRBV11-1	NA	NA	TRBJ1-1	CASSFGTLEGAFF	TGTGCCAGCAGCTTCGGGACTCTCGAAGGAGCTTTCTTT
TRBV4-1	NA	few	TRBJ2-3	CASSQSDTRTDTQYF	TGCGCCAGCAGCCAATCGGACACACGCACAGATACGCAGTATTTT
TRBV9	NA	NA	TRBJ1-2	CASQQGIGRGYTF	TGTGCCAGCCAACAGGGTATCGGCCGGGGCTACACCTTC
TRBV7-2	NA	NA	TRBJ2-7	CASRRAPGLLLSEQYF	TGTGCCAGCAGGCGGGCCCCGGGCCTTCTCCTCTCCGAGCAGTACTTC
TRBV19	TRBD2	NA	TRBJ2-1	CASRRGLGGNEQFF	TGTGCCAGTAGGAGGGGACTAGGGGGGAATGAGCAGTTCTTC
TRBV5-1	NA	few	TRBJ1-5	CASSRGIGNQPQHF	TGCGCCAGCAGCAGAGGGATCGGCAATCAGCCCCAGCATTTT
TRBV11-2	NA	NA	TRBJ1-1	CASSLGGQAFF	TGTGCCAGCAGCTTAGGAGGACAAGCTTTCTTT
TRBV30	NA	few	TRBJ1-4	CAWSEETHEKLFF	TGTGCCTGGAGTGAAGAAACCCATGAAAAACTGTTTTTT
TRBV19	TRBD1	NA	TRBJ1-5	CASSTAGGNLGNQPQHF	TGTGCCAGTAGTACGGCAGGGGGGAACTTGGGAAATCAGCCCCAGCATTTT
TRBV6-1	TRBD2	NA	TRBJ2-1	CASSHLAGDHNEQFF	TGTGCCAGCAGCCACCTAGCGGGAGACCACAATGAGCAGTTCTTC
TRBV7-9	TRBD2	NA	TRBJ2-3	CASSWGGLATDTQYF	TGTGCCAGCAGCTGGGGGGGACTAGCAACAGATACGCAGTATTTT
TRBV28	NA	NA	TRBJ2-1	CASSWAGLQYNEQFF	TGTGCCAGCAGTTGGGCGGGACTGCAATACAATGAGCAGTTCTTC
TRBV7-9	NA	NA	TRBJ2-3	CASSPDAVDTQYF	TGTGCCAGCAGTCCCGACGCAGTGGATACGCAGTATTTT
TRBV5-4	TRBD1	few	TRBJ2-2	CASSPNSRDRGRTGELFF	TGTGCCAGCAGCCCTAATAGTCGGGACAGGGGTAGGACCGGGGAGCTGTTTTTT
TRBV4-1	NA	NA	TRBJ2-4	CASSQEEGYIQYF	TGCGCCAGCAGCCAAGAGGAAGGGTACATTCAGTACTTC
TRBV5-1	TRBD1	NA	TRBJ2-1	CASQTGDNNEQFF	TGCGCCAGCCAGACAGGGGATAACAATGAGCAGTTCTTC
TRBV23-1	TRBD1	NA	TRBJ1-1	CASSQYLQGDVTEAFF	TGCGCCAGCAGTCAATATCTTCAGGGGGATGTCACTGAAGCTTTCTTT
TRBV5-4	TRBD2	NA	TRBJ2-3	CASSLGGGRADTQYF	TGTGCCAGCAGCTTGGGGGGCGGGAGAGCAGATACGCAGTATTTT
TRBV7-2	NA	NA	TRBJ1-6	CASSPNTYSPLHF	TGTGCCAGCAGCCCCAATACGTATTCACCCCTCCACTTT
TRBV6-1	TRBD1	NA	TRBJ2-1	CASSERVGGPYNEQFF	TGTGCCAGCAGTGAACGTGTAGGGGGCCCCTACAATGAGCAGTTCTTC
TRBV14	NA	NA	TRBJ2-1	CASSQMGQGTEQFF	TGTGCCAGCAGCCAAATGGGGCAGGGGACTGAGCAGTTCTTC
TRBV29-1	NA	NA	TRBJ2-5	CSVERGGETQYF	TGCAGCGTTGAACGGGGTGGGGAGACCCAGTACTTC
TRBV7-2	NA	NA	TRBJ1-2	CACSLVAGSSNYGYTF	TGTGCCTGCAGCTTAGTCGCGGGCAGCTCTAACTACGGCTACACCTTC
TRBV7-9	NA	NA	TRBJ2-7	CASSLPGQGLPYEQYF	TGTGCCAGCAGCTTACCCGGACAGGGACTACCCTACGAGCAGTACTTC